The 14 T cell receptor beta chains reported below all come from one sample, sequenced in a study of cytomegalovirus exposure and HLA in healthy donors. In the PCR, 60 Vbeta and 13 Jbeta primers were used. The table came from immunoSEQ multiplex PCR; TCRdb's copy has only in-frame clones and leaves some out. The table lists roughly 140,000 clones, approximately 80% of them singletons. Sequenced input: PBMCs. The receptors originated from a man under 40 in good health and CMV-seropositive.

V usage is TRBV9 and J usage is TRBJ2-1; TRBD1 agrees at 9 bases. CDR3 length equals 16 residues. The V gene end was trimmed by 4 bases and the J gene end by 3 bases; junction bases not matched to a gene: 8. Germline CDR1 reads SGDLS; CDR2 reads YYNGEE. The CDR3 region is CASSPTGTGIYNEQFF. CDR3 nucleotide sequence: TGTGCCAGCAGCCCCACCGGGACAGGGATCTACAATGAGCAGTTCTTC. The complete variable domain, with remaining parts taken from reference TRBV9 and TRBJ2-1, reads DSGVTQTPKHLITATGQRVTLRCSPRSGDLSVYWYQQSLDQGLQFLIQYYNGEERAKGNILERFSAQQFPDLHSELNLSSLELGDSALYFCASSPTGTGIYNEQFFGPGTRLTVL.

This clone was seen just once. The chain links TRBV6-1 to TRBJ1-6; TRBD1 aligns across 8 bases. There are 15 residues in the CDR3. Trimming cost V 6 bases and J 9 bases; bases outside gene matches: 10. Germline values: CDR1 MNHNS, CDR2 SASEGT. In DNA, the CDR3 is TGTGCCAGCAGCGAGGCACAGGGGGTCGGTTCACCCCTCCACTTT. It is translated as CASSEAQGVGSPLHF.

The rearrangement joins TRBV5-8 to TRBJ2-3; 13 nucleotides line up with TRBD2. The CDR3 consists of 18 residues. Germline V gives CDR1 SGHTS, CDR2 YDEGEE. Unmatched junction bases numbered 12, after V lost 5 bases and J lost 3 bases. For the CDR3, the DNA is TGTGCCAGCAGGACTGGGACTAGCGGGACGCTGGGAACAGATACGCAGTATTTT. Its translation is CASRTGTSGTLGTDTQYF.

The rearrangement links TRBV6-5 to TRBJ1-1; TRBD1 might be the D (6 bases). Germline V gene sequence: CDR1 MNHEY, CDR2 SVGAGI. The CDR3 extends over 15 amino acids. V was pared by 5 bases and J by 1 base, with 14 bases between. The CDR3 nucleotides read TGTGCCAGCAGTACAGATCGGACAGCGAACACTGAAGCTTTCTTT. Translated, it gives CASSTDRTANTEAFF.

The chain employs TRBV6-1 and TRBJ2-1; the match to TRBD1 covers 9 bases. V was clipped by 3 bases and J by 8 bases; unmatched bases: 8. The germline V gene encodes CDR1 MNHNS and CDR2 SASEGT. This CDR3 has 15 amino acids. CDR3 DNA: TGTGCCAGCAGTGAGGCACCCGGGACAGGGTATGAGCAGTTCTTC. Translated: CASSEAPGTGYEQFF.

The chain combines TRBV19 with TRBJ2-1; 8 bases align to TRBD2. The CDR3 runs to 14 residues. Germline trimming cut 6 bases from V and 7 bases from J; bases unmatched to any gene: 8. Germline CDR1 reads LNHDA; CDR2 reads SQIVND (reference sequence). The CDR3 reads CASRSGTRTNEQFF. CDR3 in DNA: TGTGCCAGTAGGTCCGGGACTAGGACTAATGAGCAGTTCTTC.

The chain recombines TRBV19 with TRBJ1-2, with D tentatively TRBD1 (5 bases). Trimming shortened V by 3 bases and J by 0 bases, and 14 bases separated the two germline ends. This CDR3 comprises 16 residues. Germline V gene lookup returns CDR1 LNHDA and CDR2 SQIVND (reference sequence). CDR3 residues: CASSMSDSLPNYGYTF. The CDR3 coding sequence is TGTGCCAGTAGTATGAGCGACAGTCTTCCTAACTATGGCTACACCTTC.

The rearrangement joins TRBV20-1 to TRBJ2-5; no reliable D call. The J call is doubtful: the DNA matches TRBJ2-7 better. Germline V CDR1 and CDR2: DFQATT, SNEGSKA (reference sequence). The CDR3 consists of 11 residues. CDR3 nucleotides: TGCAGTGCTAGAGAAGCCTACGAGCAGTACTTC. Translated, it gives CSAREAYEQYF.

This rearrangement joins TRBV19 to TRBJ1-1; possible D gene TRBD1, 6 bases. Germline V gene lookup returns CDR1 LNHDA and CDR2 SQIVND (reference sequence). The V and J ends lost 5 bases and 8 bases respectively, with 18 bases between them. The CDR3 length is 14 residues. The CDR3 nucleotides are TGTGCCAGTAGTGTATCAGCGGTAACAGGGGAAGCTTTCTTT. Protein sequence: CASSVSAVTGEAFF.

The sample holds a few counts of this clone. The chain links TRBV5-1 to TRBJ2-7; 8 nucleotides match TRBD1. Germline CDR1 and CDR2: SGHRS and YFSETQ. With V trimmed by 3 bases and J by 4 bases, 15 bases remained unmatched. The CDR3 totals 17 residues. CDR3 bases: TGCGCCAGCAGCTCCGAACTCCGGACAGGGACAAGTTACGAGCAGTACTTC. It yields the protein CASSSELRTGTSYEQYF.

The chain couples TRBV14 to TRBJ2-7, with D tentatively TRBD2 (7 bases). V was pared by 1 base and J by 2 bases, with 24 bases between. This CDR3 has 19 residues. Germline CDR1 is SGHDN and CDR2 is FVKESK. The CDR3 loop is CASSQGAFKAAGAAYEQYF. The CDR3 DNA sequence: TGTGCCAGCAGCCAAGGTGCGTTTAAGGCGGCGGGGGCCGCCTACGAGCAGTACTTC.

The rearrangement joins TRBV27 to TRBJ2-3; TRBD2 matches 9 bases. CDR1 MNHEY and CDR2 SMNVEV come from the germline V gene (reference sequence). V shed 7 bases and J 0 bases; nucleotides not matched to a gene: 5. The CDR3 covers 15 residues. CDR3 in amino acids: CASKGLAGSTDTQYF. Here the CDR3 DNA reads TGTGCCAGCAAAGGGCTAGCGGGAAGCACAGATACGCAGTATTTT.

In this sample, this clone turned up once. This sequence joins TRBV5-3 and TRBJ2-2; D possibly corresponds to TRBD1 (6 bases). TRBV5-3 is sorted into the ORF group, with uncertain function. The CDR3 is 16 amino acids. Trimming cost V 0 bases and J 8 bases, with 17 bases left between them. CDR3 sequence (DNA): TGTGCCAGAAGCTTGGGACCGGGACACCCAACGGGGGAGCTGTTTTTT. Encoded protein: CARSLGPGHPTGELFF.

The V call is TRBV5-6, the J call TRBJ2-1; tentative D call: TRBD1 (6 bases). The germline CDR1 and CDR2 sequences are SGHDT and YYEEEE. Trimming removed 5 bases at V and 8 bases at J, with 20 bases between. The length of the CDR3 is 15 residues. The CDR3 protein is CASRLGRGFGHEQFF. CDR3 DNA sequence: TGTGCCAGCAGGCTTGGCAGGGGCTTTGGCCATGAGCAGTTCTTC. The full variable domain, in which reference TRBV5-6 and TRBJ2-1 provide the parts outside the CDR3, is DAGVTQSPTHLIKTRGQQVTLRCSPKSGHDTVSWYQQALGQGPQFIFQYYEEEERQRGNFPDRFSGHQFPNYSSELNVNALLLGDSALYLCASRLGRGFGHEQFFGPGTRLTVL.